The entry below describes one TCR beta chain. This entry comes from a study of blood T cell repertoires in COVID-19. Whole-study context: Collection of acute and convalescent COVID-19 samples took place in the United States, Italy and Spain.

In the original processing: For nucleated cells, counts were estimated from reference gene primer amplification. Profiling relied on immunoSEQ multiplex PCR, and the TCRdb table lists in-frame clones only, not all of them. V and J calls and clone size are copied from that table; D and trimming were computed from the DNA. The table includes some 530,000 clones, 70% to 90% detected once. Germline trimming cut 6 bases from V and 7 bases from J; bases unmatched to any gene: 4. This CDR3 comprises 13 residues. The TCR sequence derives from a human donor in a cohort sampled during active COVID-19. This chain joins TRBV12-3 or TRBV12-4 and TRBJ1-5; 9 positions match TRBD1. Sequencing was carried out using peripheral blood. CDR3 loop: CASRGQGSQPQHF. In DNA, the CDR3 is TGTGCCAGCAGGGGACAGGGATCCCAGCCCCAGCATTTT.